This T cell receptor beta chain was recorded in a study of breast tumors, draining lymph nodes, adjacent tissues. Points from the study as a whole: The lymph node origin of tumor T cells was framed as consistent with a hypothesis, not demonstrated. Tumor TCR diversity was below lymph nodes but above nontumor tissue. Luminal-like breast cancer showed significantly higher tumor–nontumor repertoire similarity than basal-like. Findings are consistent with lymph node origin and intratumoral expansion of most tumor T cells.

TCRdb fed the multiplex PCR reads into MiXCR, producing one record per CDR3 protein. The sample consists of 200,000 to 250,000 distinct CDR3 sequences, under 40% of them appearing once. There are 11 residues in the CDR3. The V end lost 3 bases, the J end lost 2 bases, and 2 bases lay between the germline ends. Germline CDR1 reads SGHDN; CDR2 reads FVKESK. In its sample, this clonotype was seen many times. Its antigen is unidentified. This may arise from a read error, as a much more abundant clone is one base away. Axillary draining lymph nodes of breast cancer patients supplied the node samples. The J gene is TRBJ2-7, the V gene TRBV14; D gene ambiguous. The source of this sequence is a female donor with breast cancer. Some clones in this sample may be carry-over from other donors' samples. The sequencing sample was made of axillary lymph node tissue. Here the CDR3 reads CASSHTYEQYF. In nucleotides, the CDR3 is TGTGCCAGCAGCCACACCTACGAGCAGTACTTC.